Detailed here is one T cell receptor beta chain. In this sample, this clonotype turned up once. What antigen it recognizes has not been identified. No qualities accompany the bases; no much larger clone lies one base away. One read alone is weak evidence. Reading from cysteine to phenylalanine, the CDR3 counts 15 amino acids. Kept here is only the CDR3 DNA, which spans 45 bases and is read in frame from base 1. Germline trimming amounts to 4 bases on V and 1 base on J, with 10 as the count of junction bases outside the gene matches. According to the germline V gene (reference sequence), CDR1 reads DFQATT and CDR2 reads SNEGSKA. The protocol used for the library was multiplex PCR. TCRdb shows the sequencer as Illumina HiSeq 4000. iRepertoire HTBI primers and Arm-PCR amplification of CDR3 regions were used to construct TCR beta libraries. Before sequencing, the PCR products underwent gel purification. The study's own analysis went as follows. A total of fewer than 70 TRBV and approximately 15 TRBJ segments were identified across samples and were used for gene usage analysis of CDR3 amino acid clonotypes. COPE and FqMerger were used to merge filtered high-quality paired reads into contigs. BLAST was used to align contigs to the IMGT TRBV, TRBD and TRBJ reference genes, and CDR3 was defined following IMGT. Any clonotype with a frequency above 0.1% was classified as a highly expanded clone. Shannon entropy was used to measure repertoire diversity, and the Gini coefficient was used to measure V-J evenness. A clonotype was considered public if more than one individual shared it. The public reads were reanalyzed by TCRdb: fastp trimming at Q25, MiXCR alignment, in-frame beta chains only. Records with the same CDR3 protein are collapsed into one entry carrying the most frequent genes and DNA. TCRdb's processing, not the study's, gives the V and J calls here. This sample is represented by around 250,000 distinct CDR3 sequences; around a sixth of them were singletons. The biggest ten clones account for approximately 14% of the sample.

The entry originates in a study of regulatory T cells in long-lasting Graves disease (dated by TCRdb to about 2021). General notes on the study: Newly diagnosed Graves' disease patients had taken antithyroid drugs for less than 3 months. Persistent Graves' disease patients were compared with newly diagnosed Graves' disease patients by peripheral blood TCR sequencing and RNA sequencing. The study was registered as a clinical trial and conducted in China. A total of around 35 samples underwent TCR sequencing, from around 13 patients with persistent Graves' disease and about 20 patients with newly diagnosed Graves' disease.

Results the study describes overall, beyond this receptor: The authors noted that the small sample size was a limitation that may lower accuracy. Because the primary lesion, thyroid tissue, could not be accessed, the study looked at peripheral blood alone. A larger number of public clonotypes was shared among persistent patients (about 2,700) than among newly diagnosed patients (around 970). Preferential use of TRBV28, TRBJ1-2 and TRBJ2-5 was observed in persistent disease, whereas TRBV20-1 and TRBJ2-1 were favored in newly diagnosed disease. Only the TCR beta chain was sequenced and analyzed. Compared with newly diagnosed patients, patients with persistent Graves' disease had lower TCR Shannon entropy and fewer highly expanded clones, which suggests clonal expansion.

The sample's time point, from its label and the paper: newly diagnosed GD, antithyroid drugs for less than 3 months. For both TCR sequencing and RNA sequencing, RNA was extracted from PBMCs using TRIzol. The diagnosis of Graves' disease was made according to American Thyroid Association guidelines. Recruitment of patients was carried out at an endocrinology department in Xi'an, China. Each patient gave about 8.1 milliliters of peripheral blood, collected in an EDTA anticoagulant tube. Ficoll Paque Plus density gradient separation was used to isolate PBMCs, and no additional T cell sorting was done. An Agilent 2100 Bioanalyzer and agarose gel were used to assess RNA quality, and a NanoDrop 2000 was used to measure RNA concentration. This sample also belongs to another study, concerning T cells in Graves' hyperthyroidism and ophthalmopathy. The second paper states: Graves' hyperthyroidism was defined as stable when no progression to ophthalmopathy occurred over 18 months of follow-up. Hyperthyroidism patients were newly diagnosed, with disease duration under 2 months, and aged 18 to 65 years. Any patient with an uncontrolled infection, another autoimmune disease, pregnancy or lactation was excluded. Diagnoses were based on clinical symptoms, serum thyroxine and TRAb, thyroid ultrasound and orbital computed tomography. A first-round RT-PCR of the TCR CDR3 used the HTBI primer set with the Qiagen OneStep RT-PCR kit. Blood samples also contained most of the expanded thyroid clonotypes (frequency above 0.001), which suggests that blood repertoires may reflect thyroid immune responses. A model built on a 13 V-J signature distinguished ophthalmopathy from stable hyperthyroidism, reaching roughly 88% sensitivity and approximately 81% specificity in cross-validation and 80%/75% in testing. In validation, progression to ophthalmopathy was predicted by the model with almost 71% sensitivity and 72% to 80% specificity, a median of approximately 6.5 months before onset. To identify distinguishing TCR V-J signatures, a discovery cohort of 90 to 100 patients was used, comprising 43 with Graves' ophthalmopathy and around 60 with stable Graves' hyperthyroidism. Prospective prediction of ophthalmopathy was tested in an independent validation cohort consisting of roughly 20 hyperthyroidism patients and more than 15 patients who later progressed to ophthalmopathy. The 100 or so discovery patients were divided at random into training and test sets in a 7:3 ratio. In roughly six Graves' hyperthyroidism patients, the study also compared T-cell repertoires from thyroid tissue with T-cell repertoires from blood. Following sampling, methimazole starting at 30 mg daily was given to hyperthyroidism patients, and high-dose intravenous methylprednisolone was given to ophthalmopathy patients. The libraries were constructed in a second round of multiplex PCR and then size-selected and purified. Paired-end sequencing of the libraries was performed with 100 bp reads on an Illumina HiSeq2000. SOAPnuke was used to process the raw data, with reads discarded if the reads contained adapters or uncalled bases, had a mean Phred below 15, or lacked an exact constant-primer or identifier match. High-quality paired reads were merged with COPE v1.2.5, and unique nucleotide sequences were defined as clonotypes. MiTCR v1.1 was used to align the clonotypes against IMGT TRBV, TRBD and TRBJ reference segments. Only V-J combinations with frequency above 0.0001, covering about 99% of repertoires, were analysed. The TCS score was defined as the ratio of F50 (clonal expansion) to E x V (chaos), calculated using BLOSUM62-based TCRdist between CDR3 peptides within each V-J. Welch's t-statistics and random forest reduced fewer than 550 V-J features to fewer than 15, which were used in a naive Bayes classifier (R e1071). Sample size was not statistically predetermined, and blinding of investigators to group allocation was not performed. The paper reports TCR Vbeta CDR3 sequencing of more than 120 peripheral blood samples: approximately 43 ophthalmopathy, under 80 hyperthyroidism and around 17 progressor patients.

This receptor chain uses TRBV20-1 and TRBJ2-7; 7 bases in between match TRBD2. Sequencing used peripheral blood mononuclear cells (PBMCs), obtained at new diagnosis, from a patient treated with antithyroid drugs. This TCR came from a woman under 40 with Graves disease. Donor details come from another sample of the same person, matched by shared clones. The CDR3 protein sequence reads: CSATELSGYSYEQYF. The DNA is TGCAGTGCTACCGAACTTAGCGGGTATTCCTACGAGCAGTACTTC.